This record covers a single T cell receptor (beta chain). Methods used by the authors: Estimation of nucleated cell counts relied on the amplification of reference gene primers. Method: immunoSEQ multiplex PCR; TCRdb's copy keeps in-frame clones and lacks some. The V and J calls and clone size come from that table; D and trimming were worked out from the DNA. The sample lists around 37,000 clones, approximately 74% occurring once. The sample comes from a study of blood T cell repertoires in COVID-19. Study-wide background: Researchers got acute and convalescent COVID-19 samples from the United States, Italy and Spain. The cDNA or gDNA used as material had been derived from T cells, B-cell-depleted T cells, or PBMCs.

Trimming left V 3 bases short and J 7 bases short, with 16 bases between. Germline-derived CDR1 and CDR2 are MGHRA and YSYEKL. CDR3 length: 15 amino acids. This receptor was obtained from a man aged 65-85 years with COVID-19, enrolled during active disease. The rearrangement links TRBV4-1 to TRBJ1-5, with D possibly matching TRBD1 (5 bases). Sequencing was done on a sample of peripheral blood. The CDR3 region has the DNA TGCGCCAGCAGCCACATTACCCAGGGTCTCCAGCCCCAGCATTTT. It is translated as CASSHITQGLQPQHF.